The clone carrying this T cell receptor (beta chain) has ten or more counts. Its antigen is not known. TCRdb redid the calling of the 5' RACE reads with MiXCR, one entry per CDR3 protein. The table lists about 320,000 distinct CDR3 sequences, around 4.5% of them singletons. The data originate from a study of T cells after yellow fever vaccination. Study overall: Any fraction with a low cell number was prepared using SMART-Seq v4 Ultra Low Input. General study findings and limits: Just a small share of clonotypes turned up in the CD4 compartment as well as the CD8 compartment. FACS-sorted repertoires could contain abundant clonotypes contaminating from the bulk population. Reappearance after the booster was seen for most primary-vaccination clones, at 95% to 96% CD4 and 70% to 90% CD8.

CDR3 length equals 13 residues. Trimming left V 0 bases short and J 7 bases short, with 4 bases between. CDR1 is LGHNA, CDR2 YSLEER, per germline. The sequence was collected from a man aged 18-30 years who received the YFV17D yellow fever vaccine. This chain connects TRBV4-3 to TRBJ1-6; D gene unclear. The specimen comprised PBMCs, sampled 15 days after the yellow fever booster vaccination. This CDR3 reads CASSQEINSPLHF. CDR3 bases: TGCGCCAGCAGCCAAGAGATAAATTCACCCCTCCACTTT.